This T cell receptor beta chain appears in the sequencing data of a study of shared clonotypes between healthy human individuals. Study conclusions and caveats: Rarefaction revealed incomplete sorted-subset sequencing despite large depth. A handful of donors shared 4.5% to 6.5% of their naive CD4 clonotypes.

Comment on this clone: What it binds is unknown.

Donors were healthy HIV-negative adults without recent acute infections or vaccinations. In the CD4+ fraction, cells were divided into CD45RA+ naive and CD45RA-negative memory subsets. Data came from immunoSEQ multiplex PCR; TCRdb stores just in-frame clones and leaves some out. The profile covers under 1,900,000 clones, with approximately 98.5% appearing a single time and over 0.3% taken by the ten largest. CDR3 length: 12 residues. The V end was cut by 2 bases, the J end by 7 bases, with 9 bases between. Germline V gene sequence: CDR1 SGHKS, CDR2 YYEKEE (reference sequence). The sample taken for sequencing was naive CD4+ T cells sorted from blood. Described subset: CD45RA+ positively selected. This receptor was taken from a young man in good health. The J gene is TRBJ1-2, the V gene TRBV5-5, with unresolved D. The chain's CDR3 is CASSFDYLGYTF. DNA of the CDR3: TGTGCCAGCAGCTTTGACTACCTTGGCTACACCTTC.